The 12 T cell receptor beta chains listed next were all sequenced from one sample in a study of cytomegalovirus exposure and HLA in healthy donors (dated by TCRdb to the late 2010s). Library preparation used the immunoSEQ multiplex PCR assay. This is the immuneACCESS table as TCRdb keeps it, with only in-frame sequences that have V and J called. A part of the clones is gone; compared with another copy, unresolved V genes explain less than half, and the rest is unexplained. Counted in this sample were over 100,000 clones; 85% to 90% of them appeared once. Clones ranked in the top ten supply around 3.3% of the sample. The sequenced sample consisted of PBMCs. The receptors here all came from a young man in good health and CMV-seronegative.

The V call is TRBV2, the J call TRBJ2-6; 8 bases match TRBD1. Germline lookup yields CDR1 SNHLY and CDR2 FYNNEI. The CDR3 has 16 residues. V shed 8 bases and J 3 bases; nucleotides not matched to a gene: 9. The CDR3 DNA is TGTGCCAGCCGGAGACAGGGGAATTTTGGGGCCAACGTCCTGACTTTC. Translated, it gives CASRRQGNFGANVLTF.

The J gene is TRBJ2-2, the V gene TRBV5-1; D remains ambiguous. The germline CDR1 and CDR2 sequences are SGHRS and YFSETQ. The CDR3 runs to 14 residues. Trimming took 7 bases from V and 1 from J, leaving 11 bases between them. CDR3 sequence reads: CASRRRLNTGELFF. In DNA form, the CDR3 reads TGCGCCAGCCGGAGAAGATTGAACACCGGGGAGCTGTTTTTT.

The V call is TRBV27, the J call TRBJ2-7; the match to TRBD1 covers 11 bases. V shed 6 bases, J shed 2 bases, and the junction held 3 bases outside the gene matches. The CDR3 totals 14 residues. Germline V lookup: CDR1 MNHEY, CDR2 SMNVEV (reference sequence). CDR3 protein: CASSGTGGPYEQYF. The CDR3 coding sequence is TGTGCCAGCAGCGGGACAGGGGGTCCCTACGAGCAGTACTTC.

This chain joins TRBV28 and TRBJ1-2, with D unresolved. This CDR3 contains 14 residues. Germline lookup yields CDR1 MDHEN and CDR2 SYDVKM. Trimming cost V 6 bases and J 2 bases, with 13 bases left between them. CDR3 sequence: CASRSFTENYGYTF. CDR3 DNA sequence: TGTGCCAGCAGAAGTTTTACAGAGAACTATGGCTACACCTTC.

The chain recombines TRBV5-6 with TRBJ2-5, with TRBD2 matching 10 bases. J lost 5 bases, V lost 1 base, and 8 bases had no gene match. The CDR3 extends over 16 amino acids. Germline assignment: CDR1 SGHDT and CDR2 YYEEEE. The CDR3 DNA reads TGTGCCAGCAGCTTGCCCACTAGCGGGGCTGGGGAGACCCAGTACTTC. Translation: CASSLPTSGAGETQYF.

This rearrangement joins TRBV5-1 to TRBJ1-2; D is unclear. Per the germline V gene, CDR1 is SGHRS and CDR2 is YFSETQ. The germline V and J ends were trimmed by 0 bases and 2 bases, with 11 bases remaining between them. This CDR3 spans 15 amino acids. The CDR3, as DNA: TGCGCCAGCAGCTTGGGGTCCGGCGGAAACTATGGCTACACCTTC. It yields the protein CASSLGSGGNYGYTF.

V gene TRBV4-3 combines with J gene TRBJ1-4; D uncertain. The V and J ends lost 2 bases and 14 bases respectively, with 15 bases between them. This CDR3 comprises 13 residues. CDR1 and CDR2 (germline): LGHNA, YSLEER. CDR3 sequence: CASSQWAGVSLFF. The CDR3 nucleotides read TGCGCCAGCAGCCAATGGGCCGGGGTTAGTCTGTTTTTT.

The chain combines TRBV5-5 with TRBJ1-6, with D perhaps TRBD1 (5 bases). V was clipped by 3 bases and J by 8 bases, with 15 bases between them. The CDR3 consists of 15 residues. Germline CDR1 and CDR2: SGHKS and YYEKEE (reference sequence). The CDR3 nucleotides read TGTGCCAGCAGCTCCGACAGTCGGGGGTATTCACCCCTCCACTTT. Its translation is CASSSDSRGYSPLHF.

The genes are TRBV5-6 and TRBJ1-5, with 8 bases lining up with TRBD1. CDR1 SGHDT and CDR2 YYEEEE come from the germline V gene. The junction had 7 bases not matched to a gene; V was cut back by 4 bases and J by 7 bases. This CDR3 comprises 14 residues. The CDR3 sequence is CASSLQGEGQPQHF. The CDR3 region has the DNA TGTGCCAGCAGCCTACAGGGGGAAGGGCAGCCCCAGCATTTT.

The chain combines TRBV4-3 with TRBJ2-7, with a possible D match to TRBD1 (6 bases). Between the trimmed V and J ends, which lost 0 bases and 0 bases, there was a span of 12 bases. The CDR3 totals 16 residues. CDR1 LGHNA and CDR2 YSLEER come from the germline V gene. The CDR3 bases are TGCGCCAGCAGCCAAGATAGCGCGGACAGCTCCTACGAGCAGTACTTC. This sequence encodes CASSQDSADSSYEQYF.

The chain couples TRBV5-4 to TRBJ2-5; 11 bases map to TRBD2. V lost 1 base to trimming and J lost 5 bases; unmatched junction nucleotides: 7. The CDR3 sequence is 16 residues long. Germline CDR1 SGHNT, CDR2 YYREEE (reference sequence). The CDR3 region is CASSLMVAGGRETQYF. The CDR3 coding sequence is TGTGCCAGCAGCTTGATGGTAGCGGGGGGGCGGGAGACCCAGTACTTC.

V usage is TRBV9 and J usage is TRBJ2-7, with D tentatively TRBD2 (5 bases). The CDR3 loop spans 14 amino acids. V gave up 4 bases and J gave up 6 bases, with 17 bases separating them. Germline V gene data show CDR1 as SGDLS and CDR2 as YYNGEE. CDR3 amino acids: CASSPPGNSVEQYF. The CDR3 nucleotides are TGTGCCAGCAGCCCCCCCGGGAATTCAGTCGAGCAGTACTTC.